The text below deals with one T cell receptor (beta chain). Its matching antigen is unknown. Trimming shortened V by 5 bases and J by 3 bases, and 17 bases separated the two germline ends. CDR3 length equals 15 residues. The germline gives CDR1 SNHLY, CDR2 FYNNEI. Unique molecular identifiers were built into the TCRbeta library. Each CDR3 protein is one row after TCRdb ran MiXCR on the PCR reads. The sample consists of a few hundred thousand distinct CDR3 sequences, approximately 30% of them appearing once. This record comes from a study of T-cell reconstitution after alpha-beta-depleted transplantation in children. Whole-study results and caveats: Several hundred expanded graft clones reportedly supplied alpha-beta T cells about two months after transplant.

The clonotype comes from a boy under three years old with Wiskott-Aldrich syndrome, due to receive a stem cell transplant. The J gene is TRBJ2-7, the V gene TRBV2; possible D gene TRBD2, 6 bases. The sample here was PBMCs, taken before TCRalphabeta/CD19-depleted stem cell transplant. This CDR3 reads CASSKGLAINYEQYF. The CDR3 bases are TGTGCCAGCAGTAAAGGGCTAGCGATTAACTACGAGCAGTACTTC.